What follows are 10 T cell receptor beta chains derived from one specimen sequenced in a study of cytomegalovirus exposure and HLA in healthy donors. Primers for the PCR totalled 60 Vbeta and 13 Jbeta. Repertoires were generated with immunoSEQ multiplex PCR, while TCRdb's copy carries only in-frame clones and drops some. The data contain approximately 160,000 clones, 65% to 70% of them singletons. The material sequenced was PBMCs. The source is a woman in her late teens or twenties in good health and CMV-seropositive.

The DNA of the CDR3 is TGCGCCAGCAGCCAAGATGGGCAGGGGACCTACGAGCAGTACTTC. This gives the protein CASSQDGQGTYEQYF. The genes are TRBV4-1 and TRBJ2-7; a possible D gene is TRBD1 (6 bases). Germline V gene lookup returns CDR1 MGHRA and CDR2 YSYEKL. The CDR3 has 15 amino acids. Trimming removed 0 bases at V and 2 bases at J, with 11 bases between.

This chain uses TRBV13 with TRBJ2-1, with 8 bases lining up with TRBD1. The CDR3 has 15 amino acids. Germline values: CDR1 PRHDT, CDR2 FYEKMQ (reference sequence). Germline trimming cut 2 bases from V and 5 bases from J; bases unmatched to any gene: 5. CDR3 nucleotides: TGTGCCAGCAGCTTAAGGACAGGGCCTAACAATGAGCAGTTCTTC. Encoded protein: CASSLRTGPNNEQFF. The full variable domain, rest sourced from reference TRBV13 and TRBJ2-1, is AAGVIQSPRHLIKEKRETATLKCYPIPRHDTVYWYQQGPGQDPQFLISFYEKMQSDKGSIPDRFSAQQFSDYHSELNMSSLELGDSALYFCASSLRTGPNNEQFFGPGTRLTVL.

This chain joins TRBV4-2 and TRBJ2-7; tentative D call: TRBD2 (6 bases). The CDR3 is made up of 14 amino acids. The germline V gene encodes CDR1 LGHNA and CDR2 YNFKEQ. Trimming pared 1 base from V and 6 bases from J, leaving 13 bases between. The CDR3 here is CASSQAGEMGEQYF. CDR3 coding DNA: TGTGCCAGCAGCCAAGCGGGGGAAATGGGCGAGCAGTACTTC.

The V gene is TRBV18, the J gene TRBJ2-1, with 10 bases that match TRBD1. After removal of 0 bases from V and 9 bases from J, the junction contained 5 bases not matched to a gene. Per the germline V gene, CDR1 is KGHSH and CDR2 is LQKENI. The CDR3 consists of 15 residues. The CDR3 nucleotides read TGTGCCAGCTCACCACCCGGGACAGGGGAGCGTGAGCAGTTCTTC. It yields the protein CASSPPGTGEREQFF.

CDR3 bases: TGTGCCAGCAGTAGGACTAGCGGGGGTGCCACCTTGTTCTTC. Translation gives CASSRTSGGATLFF. The J gene is TRBJ2-1, the V gene TRBV6-5; 13 positions agree with TRBD2. The CDR3 is 14 amino acids. Trimming at V came to 5 bases and at J to 15 bases, leaving 10 bases not matched to a gene. Looked up from germline, CDR1 is MNHEY and CDR2 is SVGAGI.

This clone was observed a few times. The chain has TRBV5-1 and TRBJ1-4, with D tentatively TRBD1 (5 bases). The CDR3 runs 17 residues. The germline V gene encodes CDR1 SGHRS and CDR2 YFSETQ. Trimming took off 4 bases at V and 3 bases at J, with 19 bases between the two ends. CDR3 region: CASSLGPGPLSNEKLFF. Here the CDR3 DNA reads TGCGCCAGCAGCCTGGGCCCAGGGCCATTATCTAATGAAAAACTGTTTTTT.

The chain uses TRBV10-2 and TRBJ1-2; possible D gene TRBD1, 6 bases. Trimming removed 6 bases from V and 8 bases from J, with 19 bases in between. Germline V gene lookup returns CDR1 WSHSY and CDR2 SAAADI. CDR3 length: 14 residues. Written as DNA, the CDR3 is TGCGCCAGCAGCCGCGACACAGGGCTGACCGGCTACACCTTC. This sequence encodes CASSRDTGLTGYTF.

The chain recombines TRBV4-1 with TRBJ2-1, with TRBD2 matching over 9 bases. CDR1 and CDR2 (germline): MGHRA, YSYEKL. The CDR3 has 15 residues. Unmatched junction bases numbered 2, after V lost 1 base and J lost 4 bases. The CDR3 spells CASSQGGGVYNEQFF. The CDR3 DNA sequence: TGCGCCAGCAGCCAAGGCGGGGGGGTTTACAATGAGCAGTTCTTC.

This chain uses TRBV7-9 with TRBJ2-7, with D perhaps matching TRBD2 (6 bases). The CDR3 is 14 amino acids. Germline loops: CDR1 SEHNR, CDR2 FQNEAQ (reference sequence). V was clipped by 8 bases and J by 1 base, with 15 bases between them. This chain's CDR3 is CASGGSGSSYEQYF. The CDR3 DNA reads as TGTGCCAGCGGGGGGTCAGGGTCTTCCTACGAGCAGTACTTC. The whole variable domain, remainder taken from reference TRBV7-9 and TRBJ2-7, is DTGVSQNPRHKITKRGQNVTFRCDPISEHNRLYWYRQTLGQGPEFLTYFQNEAQLEKSRLLSDRFSAERPKGSFSTLEIQRTEQGDSAMYLCASGGSGSSYEQYFGPGTRLTVT.

The chain uses TRBV19 and TRBJ2-3, with D perhaps matching TRBD2 (6 bases). Germline V gene lookup returns CDR1 LNHDA and CDR2 SQIVND (reference sequence). This CDR3 region has 15 residues. With 9 bases removed from V and 0 bases from J, the gap between germline ends came to 16 bases. Here the CDR3 DNA reads TGTGCCAGCACGACCTTAGCGGCCAGCACAGATACGCAGTATTTT. Translated, it gives CASTTLAASTDTQYF.